A single sample gave rise to the 20 T cell receptor beta chains below, sequenced in a study of blood T cell repertoires in COVID-19. Using immunoSEQ multiplex PCR, the repertoire was profiled, and TCRdb retains in-frame clones only, with some absent. The table includes more than 300,000 clones, 80% to 85% detected once. Material for sequencing was PBMCs or T cells enriched from blood (not recorded which). All receptors come from a woman in her forties or fifties who had recovered from COVID-19.

The chain employs TRBV7-6 and TRBJ2-6; D perhaps matches TRBD2 (5 bases). The CDR3 consists of 17 residues. Germline values: CDR1 SGHVS, CDR2 FNYEAQ. V lost 1 base to trimming and J lost 0 bases, with 10 bases between them. This chain's CDR3 is CASSLGVRGSGANVLTF. The CDR3 DNA reads TGTGCCAGCAGCTTAGGGGTCCGGGGCTCTGGGGCCAACGTCCTGACTTTC. The complete variable domain, with remaining parts taken from reference TRBV7-6 and TRBJ2-6, reads GAGVSQSPRYKVTKRGQDVALRCDPISGHVSLYWYRQALGQGPEFLTYFNYEAQQDKSGLPNDRFSAERPEGSISTLTIQRTEQRDSAMYRCASSLGVRGSGANVLTFGAGSRLTVL.

The gene calls are TRBV2 and TRBJ1-2; the D gene is possibly TRBD1 (6 bases). CDR3 size: 14 residues. In germline, CDR1 is SNHLY, CDR2 FYNNEI. Trimming removed 5 bases from V and 3 bases from J, with 13 bases in between. The CDR3, as DNA: TGTGCCAGCAGTCAGAGGGGGTTAGACTATGGCTACACCTTC. It encodes CASSQRGLDYGYTF. Using reference TRBV2 and TRBJ1-2 for the parts outside the CDR3, the full variable domain is EPEVTQTPSHQVTQMGQEVILRCVPISNHLYFYWYRQILGQKVEFLVSFYNNEISEKSEIFDDQFSVERPDGSNFTLKIRSTKLEDSAMYFCASSQRGLDYGYTFGSGTRLTVV.

On this clone itself: Other DNA sequences of this sample code for an identical CDR3. V and J are TRBV2 and TRBJ1-2; D is unclear. The CDR3 has 13 amino acids. Germline V CDR1 and CDR2: SNHLY, FYNNEI. With 3 bases removed from V and 2 bases from J, the gap between germline ends came to 7 bases. Written as DNA, the CDR3 is TGTGCCAGCAGTGACCGGGGAAACTATGGCTACACCTTC. It translates to CASSDRGNYGYTF.

The genes are TRBV5-1 and TRBJ1-2, with D maybe TRBD1 (6 bases). Germline V gene sequence: CDR1 SGHRS, CDR2 YFSETQ. Trimming shortened V by 4 bases and J by 8 bases, and 21 bases separated the two germline ends. This CDR3 has 15 residues. DNA for the CDR3: TGCGCCAGCAGCCAACCCCCGGGACAATTGGGGGGCTACACCTTC. Its protein product is CASSQPPGQLGGYTF.

The chain recombines TRBV12-3 or TRBV12-4 with TRBJ1-2; TRBD1 might be the D (5 bases). The V gene lost 1 base and the J gene lost 7 bases, with 10 bases spanning the gap. The CDR3 covers 13 residues. As DNA, the CDR3 is TGTGCCAGCAGTTTAGTTTTTCAGGGTGGCTACACCTTC. Encoded protein: CASSLVFQGGYTF.

CDR3 in DNA: TGTGCCAGCAGCGTATACGGGGAGAGCTCCTACGAGCAGTACTTC. Residues: CASSVYGESSYEQYF. This chain joins TRBV9 and TRBJ2-7, with a possible D match to TRBD2 (5 bases). Germline CDR1 SGDLS, CDR2 YYNGEE. The CDR3 is 15 residues long. Trimming pared 1 base from V and 0 bases from J, leaving 11 bases between.

The chain links TRBV10-3 to TRBJ1-4; no firm D call. Trimming pared 4 bases from V and 5 bases from J, leaving 11 bases between. There are 14 residues in the CDR3. The germline CDR1 and CDR2 sequences are ENHRY and SYGVKD. The CDR3 here is CAISVPGRNEKLFF. The CDR3 coding sequence is TGTGCCATCAGTGTGCCCGGGAGAAATGAAAAACTGTTTTTT.

This clone appeared a few times. The V and J genes are TRBV3-1 (or the pseudogene TRBV3-2) and TRBJ2-1, with 7 bases matching TRBD2. The CDR3 covers 13 residues. CDR1 and CDR2 from the germline V gene are LGHDT and YNNKEL (reference sequence). The J segment lost 9 bases and the V segment lost 3 bases, leaving 5 bases of the junction unmatched. CDR3 coding DNA: TGTGCCAGCAGCCAGGTCGGGGGGTTTGAGCAGTTCTTC. As protein: CASSQVGGFEQFF.

V usage is TRBV2 and J usage is TRBJ2-1, with a tentative D call TRBD1 (5 bases). The germline gives CDR1 SNHLY, CDR2 FYNNEI. The V end lost 8 bases, the J end lost 6 bases, and 14 bases lay between the germline ends. CDR3 size: 13 residues. The CDR3 reads CASGQGVTNEQFF. The CDR3 coding sequence is TGTGCCAGCGGACAAGGCGTAACCAATGAGCAGTTCTTC.

The chain links TRBV4-2 to TRBJ1-5; D may be TRBD1 (5 bases). Trimming removed 1 base at V and 3 bases at J, with 13 bases between. Germline V gene data show CDR1 as LGHNA and CDR2 as YNFKEQ. The CDR3 is made up of 16 amino acids. The CDR3 is CASSQGGGGVNQPQHF. The CDR3 DNA sequence: TGTGCCAGCAGCCAAGGGGGGGGAGGCGTCAATCAGCCCCAGCATTTT.

The chain joins TRBV5-4 to TRBJ2-2, with a possible D match to TRBD1 (6 bases). Germline V lookup: CDR1 SGHNT, CDR2 YYREEE (reference sequence). The CDR3 length is 15 residues. V lost 4 bases to trimming and J lost 0 bases, with 10 bases between them. CDR3 loop: CASSERTANTGELFF. The CDR3 nucleotides read TGTGCCAGCAGCGAACGGACAGCGAACACCGGGGAGCTGTTTTTT.

This chain connects TRBV5-4 to TRBJ1-5; D perhaps matches TRBD1 (5 bases). From germline, CDR1 is SGHNT and CDR2 YYREEE (reference sequence). The ends were cut back, 0 bases at V and 4 bases at J, with 8 bases in the middle. This CDR3 comprises 14 residues. CDR3 loop: CASSLEGINQPQHF. The CDR3 DNA follows: TGTGCCAGCAGCTTGGAGGGGATTAATCAGCCCCAGCATTTT.

The chain is built from TRBV3-1 (or the pseudogene TRBV3-2) and TRBJ2-7; 10 bases line up with TRBD1. This CDR3 is built from 16 residues. The V segment lost 2 bases and the J segment 1 base; nucleotides outside the gene matches: 5. Germline CDR1 is LGHDT and CDR2 is YNNKEL (reference sequence). CDR3 amino acids: CASSQPRTGGSYEQYF. The DNA for the CDR3 is TGTGCCAGCAGCCAACCAAGGACAGGGGGTTCCTACGAGCAGTACTTC.

The chain joins TRBV11-2 to TRBJ1-3, with D unclear. CDR1 and CDR2 (germline): SGHAT, FQNNGV. This CDR3 has 16 residues. Trimming took 1 base from V and 2 from J, leaving 12 bases between them. The CDR3 here is CASSLGGWSTGNTIYF. CDR3 nucleotides: TGTGCCAGCAGCTTAGGAGGATGGTCTACTGGAAACACCATATATTTT.

This clone was counted only a few times. The chain combines TRBV7-2 with TRBJ2-3, with D maybe TRBD2 (5 bases). The V gene's germline CDR1 is SGHTA and CDR2 FQGNSA. V was clipped by 5 bases and J by 2 bases, with 14 bases between them. The CDR3 spans 15 residues. CDR3 nucleotides: TGTGCCAGCAGCAAACCGCCCGGGAACACAGATACGCAGTATTTT. Protein sequence: CASSKPPGNTDTQYF.

V gene TRBV19 combines with J gene TRBJ1-1; D gene uncertain. The germline V gene has CDR1 LNHDA and CDR2 SQIVND (reference sequence). V gave up 1 base and J gave up 0 bases, with 12 bases separating them. This CDR3 is 16 amino acids long. CDR3 DNA: TGTGCCAGTAGTATAGCGCCCGCAGTGCTGAACACTGAAGCTTTCTTT. Its protein is CASSIAPAVLNTEAFF.

J is TRBJ1-1 and V is TRBV7-9, with 11 bases fitting TRBD1. V shed 2 bases and J 5 bases; nucleotides not matched to a gene: 7. There are 16 residues in the CDR3. Germline values: CDR1 SEHNR, CDR2 FQNEAQ (reference sequence). The CDR3 protein is CASSLSFGTGGTEAFF. In nucleotides, the CDR3 is TGTGCCAGCAGCTTAAGTTTCGGGACAGGGGGAACTGAAGCTTTCTTT.

This sequence joins TRBV6-5 and TRBJ1-4; TRBD1 might be the D (5 bases). This CDR3 region has 13 residues. V was cut by 0 bases and J by 7 bases, with 6 bases left in between. Germline V gives CDR1 MNHEY, CDR2 SVGAGI. CDR3 sequence: CASSYSQGEKLFF. Written as DNA, the CDR3 is TGTGCCAGCAGTTACTCTCAGGGTGAAAAACTGTTTTTT.

A single count supports this clone. The chain carries TRBV4-1 and TRBJ1-2, with D perhaps TRBD1 (5 bases). Germline V lookup: CDR1 MGHRA, CDR2 YSYEKL. The ends were cut back, 1 base at V and 5 bases at J, with 20 bases in the middle. The CDR3 sequence is 17 residues long. The CDR3 DNA reads TGCGCCAGCAGCCAAGCTGGGGCCGGGCGGAGATCTTATGGCTACACCTTC. Translating gives CASSQAGAGRRSYGYTF.

This chain uses TRBV18 with TRBJ1-2; 9 bases line up with TRBD1. Germline CDR1 KGHSH, CDR2 LQKENI. The CDR3 extends over 13 amino acids. The ends lost 4 bases at V and 4 bases at J; junction bases unmatched: 1. The CDR3 loop is CASSRTGVYGYTF. The CDR3 nucleotides read TGTGCCAGCTCACGGACAGGGGTCTATGGCTACACCTTC. The full variable domain, in which reference TRBV18 and TRBJ1-2 provide the parts outside the CDR3, is NAGVMQNPRHLVRRRGQEARLRCSPMKGHSHVYWYRQLPEEGLKFMVYLQKENIIDESGMPKERFSAEFPKEGPSILRIQQVVRGDSAAYFCASSRTGVYGYTFGSGTRLTVV.